This T cell receptor beta chain originates from a study of cytomegalovirus exposure and HLA in healthy donors. Trimming took 0 bases from V and 5 from J, leaving 9 bases between them. From germline, CDR1 is SGHDT and CDR2 YYEEEE. The CDR3 is 13 residues long. 13 Jbeta primers and 60 Vbeta primers were used for the PCR. Clones were sequenced by immunoSEQ multiplex PCR, and TCRdb holds only the in-frame ones, with some missing. The sample records tens of thousands of clones, about 70% being singletons. The clonotype was recovered from a man younger than 40 in good health and CMV-seronegative. The sequenced sample was PBMCs. V usage is TRBV5-6 and J usage is TRBJ2-7, with D possibly matching TRBD1 (5 bases). CDR3: CASSLGQLHEQYF. Written as DNA, the CDR3 is TGTGCCAGCAGCTTGGGACAGCTCCACGAGCAGTACTTC.